This TCR beta chain was identified during a study of blood T cell repertoires in COVID-19 (dated by TCRdb to about 2020). Concerning the study at large: Collaborator samples came from the United States, Italy and Spain and covered acute and convalescent phases of COVID-19. The prospective study material was composed of cDNA or gDNA derived from T cells, B-cell-depleted T cells, or PBMCs. The dataset comprised deeply sampled blood TCRbeta repertoires from subjects exposed to, actively infected with, or recovered from COVID-19. The repertoires were released in a freely available public database intended as a resource for research on the immune response to SARS-CoV-2. Samples came from the ongoing ImmuneRACE study (first 160 participants) plus 1,254 subjects from 6 global collaborators. Sample metadata almost always included a de-identified subject ID, COVID-19 status, age in years and sex. Where HLA class I and class II types were available, the types were taken from metadata supplied by the sample provider, not from assay-based typing.

Summary of the overall study and its limitations: The quantity of clinical and demographic metadata differed by source and by participant and was supplied without curation.

As regards this clone: What antigen it recognizes has not been identified. It has no much larger one-base neighbor in the sample; base qualities were not kept. Within the sample, other DNA sequences also encode this same CDR3.

TCRbeta CDR3 regions were amplified from genomic DNA using the immunoSEQ Assay, a bias-controlled multiplex PCR. The published analysis was carried out like this. Within the assay, amplification of reference gene primers was used to estimate how many nucleated cells each sample contained. Sequence reads were collapsed and filtered to measure the absolute abundance of every unique TCRbeta CDR3 rearrangement. Productive Simpson clonality was computed per sample as the square root of Simpson's diversity index over productive rearrangements. The source is immuneACCESS, and TCRdb retained only in-frame sequences with V and J called. Part of the clones is not carried over; for the studies checked, unresolved V genes explain less than half of this, and the remainder is unexplained. V, J and clone size were drawn from that table, and D and trimming were deduced from the DNA. The sample table lists roughly 350,000 clones, about 93% of them with a count of one. The biggest ten clones account for roughly 3.3% of the sample.

Samples from volunteer blood donors who had recovered from COVID-19 were contributed by a second Seattle source. Each collaborating institution followed its own protocols to collect whole blood in K2EDTA tubes. Collaborator samples were shipped for TCRbeta analysis as frozen whole blood, isolated PBMCs, or DNA extracted from either sample type. Sequenced sample: peripheral blood. The clonotype comes from a woman aged 18-29 years who had recovered from COVID-19.

The CDR3 here reads CASSPGLAGETQYF. The bases read TGTGCCAGCAGCCCCGGTCTAGCGGGAGAGACCCAGTACTTC. The V and J segments used are TRBV7-2 and TRBJ2-5; TRBD2 agrees with 8 junctional bases. From cysteine to phenylalanine, the CDR3 is 14 amino acids long. Only the CDR3 DNA is retained, 42 bases long and in frame from the first base. V and J are trimmed by 5 bases and 4 bases, and the gene matches miss 6 bases of the junction. Per the germline V gene, SGHTA is the CDR1 and FQGNSA is the CDR2. This CDR3, with the reference TRBV7-2 and TRBJ2-5 proteins standing in past its ends, gives the full variable domain GAGVSQSPSNKVTEKGKDVELRCDPISGHTALYWYRQSLGQGLEFLIYFQGNSAPDKSGLPSDRFSAERTGGSVSTLTIQRTQQEDSAVYLCASSPGLAGETQYFGPGTRLLVL.